Each of the 21 T cell receptor beta chains below was sequenced from the same sample in a study of blood T cell repertoires in COVID-19. Data came from immunoSEQ multiplex PCR; TCRdb stores just in-frame clones and leaves some out. The repertoire holds more than 300,000 clones, around 83% seen once, with approximately 5% in the top ten. Sequencing was done on a sample of PBMCs or T cells enriched from blood (not recorded which). These TCRs come from a woman between 50 and 59 years old who had recovered from COVID-19.

About this clone itself: A much larger clone differs from this one at a single base, so this may be a read error. The V gene is TRBV5-4, the J gene TRBJ1-2; 7 bases fit TRBD1. J gave up 4 bases and V 4 bases, and 4 bases lay outside the gene matches. Germline V gene lookup returns CDR1 SGHNT and CDR2 YYREEE (reference sequence). This CDR3 region has 13 residues. CDR3 DNA sequence: TGTGCCAGCAGCGTAGGACAGGCCTATGGCTACACCTTC. This codes for CASSVGQAYGYTF.

This clone has only one observation. The rearrangement joins TRBV10-3 to TRBJ1-1; tentative D call: TRBD1 (5 bases). Between the trimmed V and J ends, which lost 4 bases and 2 bases, there was a span of 17 bases. The germline CDR1 and CDR2 sequences are ENHRY and SYGVKD. The CDR3 loop spans 16 amino acids. The DNA of the CDR3 is TGTGCCATCAGTGCCTCCCACGAGGACATAAACACTGAAGCTTTCTTT. As protein: CAISASHEDINTEAFF.

The V gene is TRBV27, the J gene TRBJ2-7; TRBD1 matches 10 bases. Germline-derived CDR1 and CDR2 are MNHEY and SMNVEV (reference sequence). Trimming at V came to 2 bases and at J to 5 bases, leaving 9 bases not matched to a gene. This CDR3 contains 16 residues. The CDR3 sequence is CASSLPPRQGANEQYF. CDR3 nucleotide sequence: TGTGCCAGCAGTTTACCCCCCCGACAGGGGGCCAACGAGCAGTACTTC.

The chain couples TRBV9 to TRBJ1-6; the match to TRBD1 covers 7 bases. V dropped 3 bases and J dropped 6; count of bases not matched to a gene: 3. CDR1 and CDR2 (germline): SGDLS, YYNGEE. This CDR3 contains 14 residues. As DNA, the CDR3 is TGTGCCAGCAGCGACAGGGGACTTAATTCACCCCTCCACTTT. As protein: CASSDRGLNSPLHF.

The chain employs TRBV19 and TRBJ1-2; 9 bases map to TRBD1. Germline V gene sequence: CDR1 LNHDA, CDR2 SQIVND (reference sequence). CDR3 size: 16 residues. The V gene end was trimmed by 5 bases and the J gene end by 4 bases; junction bases not matched to a gene: 11. CDR3 amino acids: CASSATGTGLGYGYTF. The CDR3 nucleotides read TGTGCCAGTAGTGCTACCGGGACAGGGTTGGGCTATGGCTACACCTTC.

This rearrangement joins TRBV5-4 to TRBJ2-3; 11 positions agree with TRBD2. The germline CDR1 and CDR2 sequences are SGHNT and YYREEE (reference sequence). The junction had 5 bases not matched to a gene; V was cut back by 4 bases and J by 7 bases. The CDR3 contains 14 residues. As DNA, the CDR3 is TGTGCCAGCAGCACCTCTAGCGGGGGGAATACGCAGTATTTT. Translation: CASSTSSGGNTQYF.

This clone turned up a few times. This chain uses TRBV7-9 with TRBJ2-7; 8 nucleotides line up with TRBD1. The CDR3 has 17 amino acids. The V and J ends lost 2 bases and 3 bases, in that order; junction bases with no gene match: 12. Germline CDR1 reads SEHNR; CDR2 reads FQNEAQ (reference sequence). The CDR3 coding sequence is TGTGCCAGCAGCTTAAGTCGGTCCCGGGACAGGTACTACGAGCAGTACTTC. Translation: CASSLSRSRDRYYEQYF.

The V and J genes are TRBV5-6 and TRBJ2-1; TRBD1 might be the D (6 bases). The CDR3 covers 13 residues. Deletions cut 4 bases from V and 10 bases from J, with 15 bases between. CDR1 is SGHDT and CDR2 is YYEEEE in the germline V gene. CDR3 protein: CASSVIQGGEQFF. The CDR3 nucleotides are TGTGCCAGCAGCGTGATACAGGGTGGCGAGCAGTTCTTC. The complete variable domain, with remaining parts taken from reference TRBV5-6 and TRBJ2-1, reads DAGVTQSPTHLIKTRGQQVTLRCSPKSGHDTVSWYQQALGQGPQFIFQYYEEEERQRGNFPDRFSGHQFPNYSSELNVNALLLGDSALYLCASSVIQGGEQFFGPGTRLTVL.

The chain couples TRBV15 to TRBJ1-3; D uncertain. CDR3 length: 15 amino acids. From germline, CDR1 is LNHNV and CDR2 YYDKDF (reference sequence). V was clipped by 0 bases and J by 3 bases, with 9 bases between them. The CDR3 DNA sequence: TGTGCCACCAGCAGAGATTTCGGGGTTGGAAACACCATATATTTT. This gives the protein CATSRDFGVGNTIYF.

This chain uses TRBV19 with TRBJ2-1, with 8 positions matching TRBD2. The V gene's germline CDR1 is LNHDA and CDR2 SQIVND (reference sequence). After removal of 6 bases from V and 2 bases from J, the junction contained 6 bases not matched to a gene. The CDR3 is 15 residues long. CDR3 bases: TGTGCCAGTAGACCAGCGGGAGCTCCCTACAATGAGCAGTTCTTC. Translated, it gives CASRPAGAPYNEQFF.

This sequence joins TRBV7-9 and TRBJ1-3; 8 bases fit TRBD1. The CDR3 totals 17 residues. The germline CDR1 and CDR2 sequences are SEHNR and FQNEAQ (reference sequence). The V segment lost 3 bases and the J segment 0 bases; nucleotides outside the gene matches: 7. In DNA form, the CDR3 reads TGTGCCAGCAGCTTCCCAGGGGGCTCGGGCTCTGGAAACACCATATATTTT. Translation: CASSFPGGSGSGNTIYF.

This clone was seen a handful of times. The rearrangement links TRBV9 to TRBJ2-2; 10 bases align to TRBD1. V lost 3 bases, J lost 6 bases, and 5 bases stayed unmatched. This CDR3 is 15 amino acids long. Germline CDR1 and CDR2: SGDLS and YYNGEE. In DNA form, the CDR3 reads TGTGCCAGCAGCGCTCGACAGGGGGCGGCCGGGGAGCTGTTTTTT. Its protein product is CASSARQGAAGELFF.

The V call is TRBV30, the J call TRBJ2-7, with 9 bases identical to TRBD1. In germline, CDR1 is GTSNPN, CDR2 SVGIG (reference sequence). The J segment lost 3 bases and the V segment lost 4 bases, leaving 4 bases of the junction unmatched. The CDR3 is 13 amino acids. In DNA form, the CDR3 reads TGTGCCTGGACCCCGACAGGGGGCTACGAGCAGTACTTC. This translates into CAWTPTGGYEQYF.

The chain joins TRBV28 to TRBJ1-1; D not resolved. The CDR3 has 17 residues. The V gene's germline CDR1 is MDHEN and CDR2 SYDVKM. V lost 5 bases, J lost 0 bases, and 19 bases lay in between. CDR3 sequence: CASSTTGSMKLNTEAFF. The CDR3 DNA is TGTGCCAGCAGTACAACCGGGAGTATGAAATTGAACACTGAAGCTTTCTTT.

This chain uses TRBV7-2 with TRBJ1-3; 7 bases match TRBD1. The trim removed 1 base at V and 0 bases at J, leaving 9 bases unmatched. Germline CDR1 and CDR2: SGHTA and FQGNSA. The CDR3 length is 18 residues. In DNA form, the CDR3 reads TGTGCCAGCAGCTTAGGCTTGTTAGGGGGCAGCTCTGGAAACACCATATATTTT. It specifies CASSLGLLGGSSGNTIYF.

CDR3 coding DNA: TGTGCCAGCAGTCGACCAACGGGACAGGGCACCGGGGAGCTGTTTTTT. This codes for CASSRPTGQGTGELFF. V usage is TRBV5-4 and J usage is TRBJ2-2, with 9 bases identical to TRBD1. Germline V lookup: CDR1 SGHNT, CDR2 YYREEE (reference sequence). This CDR3 is built from 16 residues. J was trimmed by 4 bases and V by 5 bases; bases with no gene match: 9.

The V and J genes are TRBV5-6 and TRBJ1-6; TRBD1 might be the D (6 bases). From germline, CDR1 is SGHDT and CDR2 YYEEEE. V lost 2 bases and J lost 8, with 11 bases in between. CDR3 length equals 14 residues. DNA for the CDR3: TGTGCCAGCAGCTTCAGGGGTTCGGATTCACCCCTCCACTTT. Translation: CASSFRGSDSPLHF.

The rearrangement uses TRBV9 and TRBJ2-5; TRBD2 might be the D (5 bases). Trimming took off 3 bases at V and 1 base at J, with 13 bases between the two ends. This CDR3 contains 15 residues. Germline values: CDR1 SGDLS, CDR2 YYNGEE. The CDR3 nucleotides are TGTGCCAGCAGCGAGACACTAGTATCCCAAGAGACCCAGTACTTC. Its translation: CASSETLVSQETQYF.

The rearrangement links TRBV18 to TRBJ1-1; D remains unclear. V lost 6 bases, J lost 4 bases, and 18 bases lay in between. The CDR3 has 15 amino acids. The V gene's germline CDR1 is KGHSH and CDR2 LQKENI. The CDR3 is CASSSYAQVGTEAFF. CDR3 nucleotides: TGTGCCAGCTCCTCCTACGCCCAGGTTGGCACTGAAGCTTTCTTT.

The V call is TRBV7-9, the J call TRBJ1-2, with TRBD1 identical over 8 bases. Trimming took 6 bases from V and 3 from J; bases not matched to a gene: 3. The V gene's germline CDR1 is SEHNR and CDR2 FQNEAQ (reference sequence). The CDR3 sequence is 13 residues long. CDR3: CASREQGDYGYTF. The CDR3 DNA sequence: TGTGCCAGCAGAGAACAGGGGGACTATGGCTACACCTTC.

This chain connects TRBV2 to TRBJ2-2, with D maybe TRBD1 (5 bases). V gave up 8 bases and J gave up 6 bases, with 10 bases separating them. Germline loops: CDR1 SNHLY, CDR2 FYNNEI. The CDR3 loop spans 12 amino acids. The CDR3 region is CASQTGPGELFF. The CDR3 DNA reads TGTGCCAGCCAAACAGGCCCCGGGGAGCTGTTTTTT.